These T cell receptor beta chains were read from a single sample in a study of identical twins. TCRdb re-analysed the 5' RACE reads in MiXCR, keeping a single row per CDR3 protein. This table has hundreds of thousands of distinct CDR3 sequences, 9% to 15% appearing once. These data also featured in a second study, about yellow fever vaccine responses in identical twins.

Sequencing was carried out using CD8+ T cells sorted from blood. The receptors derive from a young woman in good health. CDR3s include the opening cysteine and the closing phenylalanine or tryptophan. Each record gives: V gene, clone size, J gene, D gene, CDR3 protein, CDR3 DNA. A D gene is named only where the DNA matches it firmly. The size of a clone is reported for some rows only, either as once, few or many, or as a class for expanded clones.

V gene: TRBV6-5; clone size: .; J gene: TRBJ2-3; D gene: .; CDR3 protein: CASSYVVSADTQYF; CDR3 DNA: TGTGCCAGCAGTTATGTTGTCTCGGCAGATACGCAGTATTTT
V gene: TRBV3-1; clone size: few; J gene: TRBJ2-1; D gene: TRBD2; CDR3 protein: CASSQGLAGPFSYNEQFF; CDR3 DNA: TGTGCCAGCAGCCAAGGACTAGCGGGACCGTTCTCCTACAATGAGCAGTTCTTC
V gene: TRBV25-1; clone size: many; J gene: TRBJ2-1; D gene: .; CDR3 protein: CASSETGTYSYNEQFF; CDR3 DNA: TGTGCCAGCAGTGAAACCGGGACTTACTCCTACAATGAGCAGTTCTTC
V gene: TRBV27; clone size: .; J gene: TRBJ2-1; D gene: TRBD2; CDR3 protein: CASSFDFPRLAGGNEQFF; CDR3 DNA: TGTGCCAGCAGTTTCGACTTCCCCAGACTAGCGGGAGGCAATGAGCAGTTCTTC
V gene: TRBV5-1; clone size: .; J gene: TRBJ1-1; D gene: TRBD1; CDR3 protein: CASPRETGRNTEAFF; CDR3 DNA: TGCGCCAGCCCGCGTGAGACAGGGAGGAACACTGAAGCTTTCTTC
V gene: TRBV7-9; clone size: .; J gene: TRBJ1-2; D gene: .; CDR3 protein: CASSLLDEGDYGYTF; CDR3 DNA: TGTGCCAGCAGCTTACTGGATGAGGGTGACTATGGCTACACCTTC
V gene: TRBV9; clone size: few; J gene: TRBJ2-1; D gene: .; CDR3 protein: CASTQDTYNEQFF; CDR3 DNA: TGTGCCAGCACCCAGGATACCTACAATGAGCAGTTCTTC
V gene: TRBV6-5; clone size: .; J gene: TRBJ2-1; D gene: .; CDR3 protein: CASSYSGFTYNEQFF; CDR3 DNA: TGTGCCAGCAGTTACTCGGGGTTCACCTACAATGAGCAGTTCTTC
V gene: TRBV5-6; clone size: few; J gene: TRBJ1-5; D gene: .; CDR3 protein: CASSLGAGASNQPQHF; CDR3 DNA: TGTGCCAGCAGCCTAGGGGCGGGGGCGAGCAATCAGCCCCAGCATTTT
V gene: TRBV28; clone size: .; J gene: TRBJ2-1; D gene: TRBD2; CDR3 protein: CASSLELAGVVQFF; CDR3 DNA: TGTGCCAGCAGTTTAGAATTAGCGGGGGTGGTGCAGTTCTTC
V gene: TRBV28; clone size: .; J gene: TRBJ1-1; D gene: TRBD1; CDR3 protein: CASSLQGDVNTEAFF; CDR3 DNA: TGTGCCAGCAGCCTACAGGGGGATGTGAACACTGAAGCTTTCTTT
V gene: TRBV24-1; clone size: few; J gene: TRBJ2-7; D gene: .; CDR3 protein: CATSDKGGAGEQYF; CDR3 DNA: TGTGCCACCAGTGACAAAGGCGGGGCAGGCGAGCAGTACTTC
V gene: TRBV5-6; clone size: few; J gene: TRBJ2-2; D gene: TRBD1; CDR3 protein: CASSTGVPSRGGELFF; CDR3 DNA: TGTGCCAGCAGCACAGGGGTACCCTCCCGAGGTGGGGAGCTGTTTTTT
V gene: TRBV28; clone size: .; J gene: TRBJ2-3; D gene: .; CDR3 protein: CASRELGGDTQYF; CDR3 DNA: TGTGCCAGCAGGGAACTGGGGGGAGATACGCAGTATTTT
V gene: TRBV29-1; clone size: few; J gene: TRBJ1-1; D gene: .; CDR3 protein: CSGGRDYTEAFF; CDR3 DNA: TGCAGCGGGGGAAGGGATTACACTGAAGCTTTCTTT
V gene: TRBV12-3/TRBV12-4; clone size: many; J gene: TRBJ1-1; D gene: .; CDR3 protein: CASRPYGVGEAFF; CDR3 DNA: TGTGCCAGCAGGCCGTACGGGGTCGGGGAAGCTTTCTTT
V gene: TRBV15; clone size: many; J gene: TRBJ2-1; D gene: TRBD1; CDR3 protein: CATSRDHGDRVNEQFF; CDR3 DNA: TGTGCCACCAGCAGAGATCACGGGGACAGGGTAAATGAGCAGTTCTTC
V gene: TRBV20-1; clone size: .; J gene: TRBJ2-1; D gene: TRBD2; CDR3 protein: CSASPLAGDDEQFF; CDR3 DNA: TGCAGTGCTAGCCCACTAGCGGGAGATGATGAGCAGTTCTTC
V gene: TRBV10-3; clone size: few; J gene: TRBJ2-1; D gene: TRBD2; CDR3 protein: CAISVGDYLNNEQFF; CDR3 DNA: TGTGCCATCAGTGTGGGGGACTATTTGAACAATGAGCAGTTCTTC
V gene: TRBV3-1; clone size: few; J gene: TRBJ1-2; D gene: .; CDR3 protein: CASSQGTEPFYGYTF; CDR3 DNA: TGTGCCAGCAGCCAAGGGACAGAGCCTTTTTATGGCTACACCTTC
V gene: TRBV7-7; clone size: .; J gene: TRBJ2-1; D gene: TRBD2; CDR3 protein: CASSPSGLAVLVGEQFF; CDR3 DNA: TGTGCCAGCAGCCCATCGGGACTAGCGGTCCTGGTGGGTGAGCAGTTCTTC
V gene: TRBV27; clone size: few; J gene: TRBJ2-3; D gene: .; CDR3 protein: CASSLISSLGADTQYF; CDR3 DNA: TGTGCCAGCAGTTTAATTTCTAGCTTGGGCGCAGATACGCAGTATTTT
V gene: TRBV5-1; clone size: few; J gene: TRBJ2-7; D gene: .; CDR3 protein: CASSPGRPYEQYF; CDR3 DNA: TGCGCCAGCAGCCCGGGTCGGCCCTACGAGCAGTACTTC
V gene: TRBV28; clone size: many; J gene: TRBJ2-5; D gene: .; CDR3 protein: CASTGRSGVPETQYF; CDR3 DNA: TGTGCCAGCACCGGACGGTCGGGGGTCCCAGAGACCCAGTACTTC
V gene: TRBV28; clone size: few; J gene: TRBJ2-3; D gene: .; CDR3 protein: CASSSITGHLGGDTQYF; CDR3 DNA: TGTGCCAGCAGTTCCATTACGGGTCATCTTGGGGGAGATACGCAGTATTTT
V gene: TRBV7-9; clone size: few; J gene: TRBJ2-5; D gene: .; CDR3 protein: CASSKGETQYF; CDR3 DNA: TGTGCCAGCAGCAAAGGGGAGACCCAGTACTTC
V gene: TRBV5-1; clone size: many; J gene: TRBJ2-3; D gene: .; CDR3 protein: CASSPGLVPDTQYF; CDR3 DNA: TGCGCCAGCAGCCCGGGCTTAGTGCCAGATACGCAGTATTTT
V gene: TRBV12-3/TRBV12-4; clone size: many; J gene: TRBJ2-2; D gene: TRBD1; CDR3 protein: CASTSRDRGGTGELFF; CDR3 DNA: TGTGCCAGCACCTCCCGGGACAGGGGTGGCACCGGGGAGCTGTTTTTT
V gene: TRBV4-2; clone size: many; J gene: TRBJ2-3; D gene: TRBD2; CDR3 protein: CATASGGETDTQYF; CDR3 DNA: TGTGCCACTGCTAGCGGGGGGGAGACAGATACGCAGTATTTT
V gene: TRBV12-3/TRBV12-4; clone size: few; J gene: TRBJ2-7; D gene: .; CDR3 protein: CASSLGALNEQYF; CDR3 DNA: TGTGCCAGCAGTCTGGGGGCACTGAACGAGCAGTACTTC
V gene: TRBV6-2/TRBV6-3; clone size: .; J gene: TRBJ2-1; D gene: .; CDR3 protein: CASSSILAEGYNEQFF; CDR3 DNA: TGTGCCAGCAGTTCCATCTTAGCGGAAGGATACAATGAGCAGTTCTTC
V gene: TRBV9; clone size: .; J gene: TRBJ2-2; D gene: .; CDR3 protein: CASSPGARRGTGELFF; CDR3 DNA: TGTGCCAGCAGCCCAGGAGCCCGAAGGGGTACCGGGGAGCTGTTTTTT
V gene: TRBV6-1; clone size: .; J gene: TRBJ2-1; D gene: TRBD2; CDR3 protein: CASRGGLAGGNEQFF; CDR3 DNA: TGTGCCAGCAGGGGAGGACTAGCGGGAGGAAATGAGCAGTTCTTC
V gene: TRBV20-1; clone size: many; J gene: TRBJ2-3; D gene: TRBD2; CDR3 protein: CSARLAAGTDTQYF; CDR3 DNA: TGCAGTGCTAGACTAGCGGCGGGCACAGATACGCAGTATTTT
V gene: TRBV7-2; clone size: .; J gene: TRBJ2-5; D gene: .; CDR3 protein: CASSLEGPVGEETQYF; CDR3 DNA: TGTGCCAGCAGCTTAGAAGGGCCAGTGGGCGAAGAGACCCAGTACTTC
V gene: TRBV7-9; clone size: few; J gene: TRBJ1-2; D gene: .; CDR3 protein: CASSLGVGGYTF; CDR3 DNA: TGTGCCAGCAGCTTAGGAGTTGGGGGCTACACCTTC
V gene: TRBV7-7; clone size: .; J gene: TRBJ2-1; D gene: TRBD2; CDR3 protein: CASSLGREYVNEQFF; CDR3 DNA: TGTGCCAGCAGCTTAGGGCGGGAGTACGTCAATGAGCAGTTCTTC
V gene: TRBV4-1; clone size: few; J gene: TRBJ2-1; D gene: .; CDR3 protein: CASSPGPFREQFF; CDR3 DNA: TGCGCCAGCAGCCCGGGACCGTTCCGTGAGCAGTTCTTC
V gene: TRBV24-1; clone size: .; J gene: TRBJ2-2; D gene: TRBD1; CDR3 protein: CATRGQGSTGELFF; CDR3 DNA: TGTGCCACTCGGGGACAGGGGAGCACCGGGGAGCTGTTTTTT
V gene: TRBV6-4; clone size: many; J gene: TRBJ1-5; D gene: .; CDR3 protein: CASSTDSNQPQHF; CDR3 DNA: TGTGCCAGCAGTACCGACAGCAATCAGCCCCAGCATTTT
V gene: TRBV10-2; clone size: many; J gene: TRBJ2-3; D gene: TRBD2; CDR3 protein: CASSELASGITDTQYF; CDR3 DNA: TGCGCCAGCAGTGAGCTAGCTAGCGGGATTACAGATACGCAGTATTTT
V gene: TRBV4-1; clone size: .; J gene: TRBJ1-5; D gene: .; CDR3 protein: CASSQGVWEPQHF; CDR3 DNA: TGCGCCAGCAGCCAAGGGGTTTGGGAGCCCCAGCATTTT
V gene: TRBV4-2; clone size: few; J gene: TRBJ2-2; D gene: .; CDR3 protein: CASSQERTGTTGELFF; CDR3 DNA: TGTGCCAGCAGCCAAGAGAGGACTGGGACTACCGGGGAGCTGTTTTTT
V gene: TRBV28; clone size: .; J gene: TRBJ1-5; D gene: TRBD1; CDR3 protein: CASSFWGQADQPQHF; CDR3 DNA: TGTGCCAGCAGTTTCTGGGGACAGGCCGATCAGCCCCAGCATTTT
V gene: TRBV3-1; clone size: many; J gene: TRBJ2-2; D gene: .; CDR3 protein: CASSIGLPDGELFF; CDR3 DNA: TGTGCCAGCAGCATCGGATTGCCTGACGGGGAGCTGTTTTTT
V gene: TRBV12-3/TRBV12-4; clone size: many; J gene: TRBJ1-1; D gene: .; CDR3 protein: CASRPRNTEAFF; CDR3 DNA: TGTGCCAGCAGGCCGAGGAACACTGAAGCTTTCTTT
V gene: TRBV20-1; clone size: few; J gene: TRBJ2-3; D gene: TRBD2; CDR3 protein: CSARGWLAGEAGDTDTQYF; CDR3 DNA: TGCAGTGCTAGAGGTTGGCTAGCGGGGGAAGCGGGGGACACAGATACGCAGTATTTT
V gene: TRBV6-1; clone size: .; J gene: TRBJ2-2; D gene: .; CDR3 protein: CASNSGAGGGELFF; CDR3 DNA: TGTGCCAGCAATAGCGGGGCAGGGGGCGGGGAGCTGTTTTTT
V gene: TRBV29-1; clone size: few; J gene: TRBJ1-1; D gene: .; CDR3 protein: CSVDGGKNTEAFF; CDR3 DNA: TGCAGCGTTGATGGCGGGAAGAACACTGAAGCTTTCTTT
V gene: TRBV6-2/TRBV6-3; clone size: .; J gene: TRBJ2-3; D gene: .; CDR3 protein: CASGLASTDTQYF; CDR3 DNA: TGTGCCAGCGGACTGGCTAGCACAGATACGCAGTATTTT
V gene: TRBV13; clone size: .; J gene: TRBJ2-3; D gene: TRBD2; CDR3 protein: CASSRRSSGERDTQYF; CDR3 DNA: TGTGCCAGCAGCCGTCGTTCTAGCGGGGAGCGGGATACGCAGTATTTT
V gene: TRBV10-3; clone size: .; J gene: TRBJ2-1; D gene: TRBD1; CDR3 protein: CAISESLDRPPNEQFF; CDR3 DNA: TGTGCCATCAGTGAGTCTCTGGACAGGCCCCCCAATGAGCAGTTCTTC
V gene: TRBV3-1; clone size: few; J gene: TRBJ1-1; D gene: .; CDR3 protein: CASTQDDKKAFF; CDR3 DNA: TGTGCCAGCACCCAAGACGATAAAAAAGCTTTCTTT